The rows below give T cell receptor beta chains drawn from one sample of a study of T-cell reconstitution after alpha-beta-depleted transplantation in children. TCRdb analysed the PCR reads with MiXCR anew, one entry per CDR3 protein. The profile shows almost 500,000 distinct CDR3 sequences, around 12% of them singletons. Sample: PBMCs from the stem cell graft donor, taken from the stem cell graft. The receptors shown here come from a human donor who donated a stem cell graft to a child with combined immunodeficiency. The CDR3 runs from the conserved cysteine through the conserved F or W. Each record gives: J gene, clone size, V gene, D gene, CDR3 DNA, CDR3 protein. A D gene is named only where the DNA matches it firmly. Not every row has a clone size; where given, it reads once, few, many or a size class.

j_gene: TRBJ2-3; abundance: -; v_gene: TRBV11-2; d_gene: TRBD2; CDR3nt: TGTGCCAGCAGCTTAGGTCGCTCTAGCGGGAGGAGGGCAGATACGCAGTATTTT; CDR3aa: CASSLGRSSGRRADTQYF
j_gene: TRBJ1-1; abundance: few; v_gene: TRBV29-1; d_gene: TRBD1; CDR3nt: TGCAGCGTTGAACTCCAGGGGGCAAACACTGAAGCTTTCTTT; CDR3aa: CSVELQGANTEAFF
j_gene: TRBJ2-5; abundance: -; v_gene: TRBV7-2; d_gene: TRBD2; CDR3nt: TGTGCCAGCAGTAAACCAGCGGGGGGGCAGGGAGAGACCCAGTACTTC; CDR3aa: CASSKPAGGQGETQYF
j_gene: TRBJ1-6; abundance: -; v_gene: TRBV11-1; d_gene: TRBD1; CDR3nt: TGTGCCAGCAGCTGGACAGGGGGCGAGGGGTTTTCACCCCTCCACTTT; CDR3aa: CASSWTGGEGFSPLHF
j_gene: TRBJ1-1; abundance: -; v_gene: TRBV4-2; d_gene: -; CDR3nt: TGTGCCAGCAACGTAATAGGGGGAGTCGGGAACACTGAAGCTTTCTTT; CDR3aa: CASNVIGGVGNTEAFF
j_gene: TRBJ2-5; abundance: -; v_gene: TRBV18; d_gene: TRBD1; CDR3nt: TGTGCCAGCTCACCAGCTTCAGGGACAGGGGAAGAGACCCAGTACTTC; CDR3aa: CASSPASGTGEETQYF
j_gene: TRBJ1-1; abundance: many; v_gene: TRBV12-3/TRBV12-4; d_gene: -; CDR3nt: TGTGCCAGCAGTTTATATCGGAGGGCAGGCGGGAACACTGAAGCTTTCTTT; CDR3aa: CASSLYRRAGGNTEAFF
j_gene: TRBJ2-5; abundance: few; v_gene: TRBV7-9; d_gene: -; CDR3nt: TGTGCCAGCACCAACCTTCAGGGGACCGGAGAGACCCAGTACTTC; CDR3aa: CASTNLQGTGETQYF
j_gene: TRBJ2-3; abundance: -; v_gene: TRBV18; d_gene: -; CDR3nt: TGTGCCAGCTCACCTACGACTCGCTTCACAGATACGCAGTATTTT; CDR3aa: CASSPTTRFTDTQYF
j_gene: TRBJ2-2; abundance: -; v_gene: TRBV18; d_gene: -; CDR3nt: TGTGCCAGCTCACCACTGGCGCAGAACACCGGGGAGCTGTTTTTT; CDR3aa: CASSPLAQNTGELFF
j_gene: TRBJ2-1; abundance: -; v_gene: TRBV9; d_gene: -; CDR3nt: TGTGCCAGCAGCGTAGGGGAGAGTGGCTACAATGAGCAGTTCTTC; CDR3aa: CASSVGESGYNEQFF
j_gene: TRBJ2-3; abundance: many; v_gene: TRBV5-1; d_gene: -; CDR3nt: TGCGCCAGCAGCTTGGGCGGGGACACAGATACGCAGTATTTT; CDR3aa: CASSLGGDTDTQYF
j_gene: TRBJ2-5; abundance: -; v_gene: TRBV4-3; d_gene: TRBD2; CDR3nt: TGCGCCAGCAGCCAAGGACTAGCGGGAGTTTTGGTCCGAGAGACCCAGTACTTC; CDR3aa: CASSQGLAGVLVRETQYF
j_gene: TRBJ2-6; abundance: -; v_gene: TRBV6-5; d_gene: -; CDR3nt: TGTGCCAGCAGTTACGGTAGGAGTTACGGAGGGGCCAACGTCCTGACTTTC; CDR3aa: CASSYGRSYGGANVLTF
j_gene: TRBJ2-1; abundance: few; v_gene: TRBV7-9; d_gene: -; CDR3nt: TGTGCCAGCAGCCTCTCACCGGGGGAGCAGTTCTTC; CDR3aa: CASSLSPGEQFF
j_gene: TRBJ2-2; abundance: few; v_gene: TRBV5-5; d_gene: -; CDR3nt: TGTGCCAGCAGCACAATCCGGGACACGAACACCGGGGAGCTGTTTTTT; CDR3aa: CASSTIRDTNTGELFF
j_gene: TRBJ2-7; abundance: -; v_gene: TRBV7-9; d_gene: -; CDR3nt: TGTGCCAGCAGCTCCTACAGGGATTTCAACGAGCAGTACTTC; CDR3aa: CASSSYRDFNEQYF
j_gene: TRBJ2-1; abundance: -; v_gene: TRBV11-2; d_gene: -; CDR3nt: TGTGCCAGCAGCCCACCCCTCTGGTGGCGGGATAAACGAGATGAGCAGTTCTTC; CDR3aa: CASSPPLWWRDKRDEQFF
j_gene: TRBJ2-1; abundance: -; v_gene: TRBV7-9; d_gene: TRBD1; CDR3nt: TGTGCCAGCAGCCACGGGACAGCCGCTTGGGATGAGCAGTTCTTC; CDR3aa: CASSHGTAAWDEQFF
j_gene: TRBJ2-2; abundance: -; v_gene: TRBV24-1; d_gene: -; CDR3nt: TGTGCCACCAGTGATTTGGGTAGCGGAGGGAACACCGGGGAGCTGTTTTTT; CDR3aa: CATSDLGSGGNTGELFF
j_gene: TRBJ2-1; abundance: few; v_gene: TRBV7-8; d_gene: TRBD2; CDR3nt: TGTGCCAGCATCCTTAGCCGGGGGCGGGAGGGCCTCCGTGAGCAGTTCTTC; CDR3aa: CASILSRGREGLREQFF
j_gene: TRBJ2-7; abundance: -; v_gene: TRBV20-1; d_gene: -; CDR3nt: TGCAGTGCTAGAGATTTTGGGGACAGCGGGCGCGGCGAGCAGTACTTC; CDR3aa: CSARDFGDSGRGEQYF
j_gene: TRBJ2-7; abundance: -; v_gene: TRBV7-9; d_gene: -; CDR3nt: TGTGCCAGCAGCCCCGTGGGAAACCGGCGCCCCTACGAGCAGTACTTC; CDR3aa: CASSPVGNRRPYEQYF
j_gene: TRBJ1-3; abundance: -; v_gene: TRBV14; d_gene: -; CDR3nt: TGTGCCAGCAGCCAAGATTCGGCCAGTCTTTCTGGAAACACCATATATTTT; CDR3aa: CASSQDSASLSGNTIYF
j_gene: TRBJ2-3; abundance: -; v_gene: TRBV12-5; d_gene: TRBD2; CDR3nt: TGTGCTAGTGGTTCCGGACTAGCGGGATTTACAGATACGCAGTATTTT; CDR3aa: CASGSGLAGFTDTQYF
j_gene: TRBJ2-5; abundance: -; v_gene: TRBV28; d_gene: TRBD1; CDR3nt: TGTGCCAGCAGTTTAAATTACAGGGGGCAAGAGACCCAGTACTTC; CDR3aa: CASSLNYRGQETQYF
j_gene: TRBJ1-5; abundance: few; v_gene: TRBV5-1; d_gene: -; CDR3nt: TGCGCCAGCAAGCCACAGGGGCATTTT; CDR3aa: CASKPQGHF
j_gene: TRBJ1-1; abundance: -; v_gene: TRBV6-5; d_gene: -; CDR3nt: TGTGCCAGCAGTTCCCCGGGGGCGCGGAACACTGAAGCTTTCTTT; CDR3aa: CASSSPGARNTEAFF
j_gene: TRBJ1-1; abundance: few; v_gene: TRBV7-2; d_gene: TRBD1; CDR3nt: TGTGCCAGCAGCCATCGACAGGGGGACACTGAAGCTTTCTTT; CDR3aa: CASSHRQGDTEAFF
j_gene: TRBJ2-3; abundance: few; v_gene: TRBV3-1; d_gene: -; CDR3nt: TGTGCCAGCAGCCAAGCGGGGGCCGGTACAGATACGCAGTATTTT; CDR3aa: CASSQAGAGTDTQYF
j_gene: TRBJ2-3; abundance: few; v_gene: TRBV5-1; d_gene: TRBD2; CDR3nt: TGCGCCAGCAGCTTGGAGGGCACTAGCGGGAGAACAGATACGCAGTATTTT; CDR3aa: CASSLEGTSGRTDTQYF
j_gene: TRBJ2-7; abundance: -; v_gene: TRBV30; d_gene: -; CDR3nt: TGTGCCTGGAGTGTACTTGAGGGCCCAACCTACGAGCAGTACTTC; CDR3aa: CAWSVLEGPTYEQYF
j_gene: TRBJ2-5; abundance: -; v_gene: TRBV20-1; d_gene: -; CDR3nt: TGCAGTGCAAGACCCCTGGCAGAGACCCAGTACTTC; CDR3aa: CSARPLAETQYF
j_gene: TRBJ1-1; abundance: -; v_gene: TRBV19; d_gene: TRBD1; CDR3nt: TGTGCCAGTTTTACCCCGGGACAGGAGATGAACACTGAAGCTTTCTTT; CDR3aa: CASFTPGQEMNTEAFF
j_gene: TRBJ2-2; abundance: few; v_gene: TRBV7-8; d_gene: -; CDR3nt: TGTGCCAGCAGCCCCCGACAGCTCCTAAACACCGGGGAGCTGTTTTTT; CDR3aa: CASSPRQLLNTGELFF
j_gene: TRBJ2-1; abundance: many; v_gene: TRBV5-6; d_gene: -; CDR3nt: TGTGCCAGCAGCTTACAGGGAAATGAGCAGTTCTTC; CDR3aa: CASSLQGNEQFF
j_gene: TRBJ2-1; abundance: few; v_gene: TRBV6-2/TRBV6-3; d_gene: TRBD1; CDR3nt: TGTGCCAGCAGTTACTACTTGGGACAGCCAAACAATGAGCAGTTCTTC; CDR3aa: CASSYYLGQPNNEQFF
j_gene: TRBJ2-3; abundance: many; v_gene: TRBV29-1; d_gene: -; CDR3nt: TGCAGCGTTGCGGAGCGGGGCACAGATACGCAGTATTTT; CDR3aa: CSVAERGTDTQYF
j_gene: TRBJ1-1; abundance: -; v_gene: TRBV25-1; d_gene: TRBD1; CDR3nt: TGTGCCAGCAGTGGCTTAGGGACAGGGAACACTGAAGCTTTCTTT; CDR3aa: CASSGLGTGNTEAFF
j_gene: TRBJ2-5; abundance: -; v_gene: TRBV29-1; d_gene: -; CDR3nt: TGCAGCGTTGACAGGGTCGGAGAGACCCAGTACTTC; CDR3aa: CSVDRVGETQYF
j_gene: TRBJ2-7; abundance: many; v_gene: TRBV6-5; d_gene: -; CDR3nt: TGTGCCAGCAGTTTAGTAGGACAGTCCTACGAGCAGTACTTC; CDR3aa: CASSLVGQSYEQYF
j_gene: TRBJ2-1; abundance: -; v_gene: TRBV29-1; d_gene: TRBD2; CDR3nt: TGCAGCGTTGAAATAGCGGGAGGGGGACCATACAATGAGCAGTTCTTC; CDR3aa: CSVEIAGGGPYNEQFF
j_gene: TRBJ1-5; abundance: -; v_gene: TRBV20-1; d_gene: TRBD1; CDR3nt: TGCAGTGCGATTGGGACAGCCCCAAATCAGCCCCAGCATTTT; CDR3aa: CSAIGTAPNQPQHF
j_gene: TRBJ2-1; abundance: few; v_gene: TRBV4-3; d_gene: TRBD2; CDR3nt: TGCGCCAGCAGCGCCGATACTAGCGGGGATGAGCAGTTCTTC; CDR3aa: CASSADTSGDEQFF
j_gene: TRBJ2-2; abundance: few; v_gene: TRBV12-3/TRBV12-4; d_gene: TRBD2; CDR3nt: TGTGCCAGCAGTACTTTCCTCGGGGGGGTCGCCGGGGAGCTGTTTTTT; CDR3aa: CASSTFLGGVAGELFF
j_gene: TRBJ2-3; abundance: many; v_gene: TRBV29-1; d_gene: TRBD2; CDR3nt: TGCAGCGTTGAGGGGTTGGCGGGAGAGGCGGGCACAGATACGCAGTATTTT; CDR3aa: CSVEGLAGEAGTDTQYF
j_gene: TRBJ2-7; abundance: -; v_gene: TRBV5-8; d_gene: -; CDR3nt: TGTGCCAGCAGCTACGACTATAACTCCTACGAGCAGTACTTC; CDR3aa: CASSYDYNSYEQYF
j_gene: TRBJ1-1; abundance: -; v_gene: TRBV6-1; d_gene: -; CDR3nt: TGTGCCAGCAGTGAATTTCTAGGGAACACTGAAGCTTTCTTT; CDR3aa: CASSEFLGNTEAFF
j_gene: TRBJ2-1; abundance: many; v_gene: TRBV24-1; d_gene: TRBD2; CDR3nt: TGTGCCACCAGTGATCGGACGGGAGGGCCTTCCTATGAGCAGTTCTTC; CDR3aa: CATSDRTGGPSYEQFF
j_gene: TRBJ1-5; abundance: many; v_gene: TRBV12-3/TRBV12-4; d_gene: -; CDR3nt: TGTGCCAGCAGGACGGACGAGGGGCCCCAGCATTTT; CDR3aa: CASRTDEGPQHF
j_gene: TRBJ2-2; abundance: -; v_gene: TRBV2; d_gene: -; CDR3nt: TGTGCCAGCAGTGAACTCCGATCTAACACCGGGGAGCTGTTTTTT; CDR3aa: CASSELRSNTGELFF